These 17 T cell receptor beta chains originate from one sample sequenced in a study of metastatic and nonmetastatic thyroid tumors. Each patient came to thyroid surgery without any prior treatment (of any kind). TCRdb re-called clones via MiXCR from the PCR reads. This sample has over 15,000 clones, with about a quarter found just once. Material for sequencing was tumor tissue. These receptors were obtained from a female donor with papillary thyroid cancer or a benign thyroid nodule (not recorded which). Some clones in this sample may be carry-over from other donors' samples.

This clone has at least ten counts. V and J are TRBV11-1 and TRBJ2-3, with 11 bases aligning to TRBD2. The CDR3 loop spans 16 amino acids. Germline V lookup: CDR1 SGHAT, CDR2 FQDESV (reference sequence). The V gene end was trimmed by 1 base and the J gene end by 0 bases; junction bases not matched to a gene: 0. This chain's CDR3 is CASSLGTSGSTDTQYF. Written as DNA, the CDR3 is TGTGCCAGCAGCTTAGGGACTAGCGGGAGCACAGATACGCAGTATTTT. Together with reference TRBV11-1 and TRBJ2-3, the CDR3 gives the full variable domain: EAEVAQSPRYKITEKSQAVAFWCDPISGHATLYWYRQILGQGPELLVQFQDESVVDDSQLPKDRFSAERLKGVDSTLKIQPAELGDSAMYLCASSLGTSGSTDTQYFGPGTRLTVL.

This clone was seen at least ten times. V usage is TRBV7-9 and J usage is TRBJ2-1; the D is unclear. Per germline, CDR1 SEHNR and CDR2 FQNEAQ (reference sequence). The V gene lost 1 base and the J gene lost 9 bases, with 13 bases spanning the gap. The CDR3 consists of 14 residues. The CDR3 reads CASSLVDVWGEQFF. In DNA, the CDR3 is TGTGCCAGCAGCTTAGTCGACGTCTGGGGTGAGCAGTTCTTC.

There are many counts of this clone. The rearrangement links TRBV7-6 to TRBJ2-5; 9 positions match TRBD1. The CDR3 covers 15 residues. Germline CDR1 and CDR2: SGHVS and FNYEAQ. With V trimmed by 5 bases and J by 2 bases, 6 bases remained unmatched. The CDR3 nucleotides read TGTGCCAGCAGCGCGACCGGGACAGGGCAAGAGACCCAGTACTTC. Amino acid sequence: CASSATGTGQETQYF.

This clone was seen a handful of times. A much larger clone lies one base from this, so it may be a read error. The chain links TRBV2 to TRBJ1-5; weak D call: TRBD1 (6 bases). Per the germline V gene, CDR1 is SNHLY and CDR2 is FYNNEI. The germline V and J ends were trimmed by 8 bases and 2 bases, with 16 bases remaining between them. The CDR3 runs to 15 residues. The CDR3 reads CASREFPGGNQPQHF. DNA for the CDR3: TGTGCCAGCCGAGAGTTTCCAGGGGGCAATCAGCCCCAGCATTTT.

This chain uses TRBV11-2 with TRBJ2-2; D remains unclear. CDR1 is SGHAT, CDR2 FQNNGV, per germline. Trimming took off 1 base at V and 2 bases at J, with 17 bases between the two ends. This CDR3 contains 18 residues. CDR3 bases: TGTGCCAGCAGCTTAGTGGTGAGGCAACTCATTAACACCGGGGAGCTGTTTTTT. Translating gives CASSLVVRQLINTGELFF.

The chain carries TRBV9 and TRBJ1-2; 7 nucleotides agree with TRBD1. The CDR3 totals 14 residues. V lost 3 bases and J lost 5; bases outside the gene matches: 7. Germline CDR1 and CDR2: SGDLS and YYNGEE. As DNA, the CDR3 is TGTGCCAGCAGCGGACGACAGGGACCTTATGGCTACACCTTC. It specifies CASSGRQGPYGYTF.

This clone is labeled as medium-sized. This rearrangement joins TRBV3-1 to TRBJ2-3, with D possibly being TRBD1 or TRBD2 (5 bases each). The V end was cut by 3 bases, the J end by 1 base, with 8 bases between. In germline, CDR1 is LGHDT, CDR2 YNNKEL (reference sequence). CDR3 length: 14 residues. The CDR3 region has the DNA TGTGCCAGCAGCCACCGGGACCGCACAGATACGCAGTATTTT. Translating it yields CASSHRDRTDTQYF.

At least ten counts were recorded for this clone. The V call is TRBV6-1, the J call TRBJ2-3; 10 bases map to TRBD1. This CDR3 comprises 15 residues. CDR1 is MNHNS, CDR2 SASEGT, per germline. V lost 7 bases and J lost 2; bases outside the gene matches: 6. The DNA of the CDR3 is TGTGCCAGCATCGACGGGACAGGGGTCACAGATACGCAGTATTTT. This encodes CASIDGTGVTDTQYF.

This clone was detected only a few times. The junction shows a germline mismatch at one end, possibly a read error. The chain links TRBV27 to TRBJ2-7; 8 nucleotides align to TRBD1. The CDR3 is made up of 15 amino acids. In germline, CDR1 is MNHEY, CDR2 SMNVEV (reference sequence). The CDR3 loop reads CASSLSGGAPYEQYF. The CDR3 DNA follows: TGTGCCAGCAGTCTATCAGGGGGCGCTCCCTACGAGCAGTACTTC.

By share of the sample, this clone is medium-sized. This chain links TRBV30 with TRBJ2-7; no clear D gene. This CDR3 is built from 12 residues. The V end was cut by 2 bases, the J end by 3 bases, with 8 bases between. Germline CDR1 and CDR2: GTSNPN and SVGIG (reference sequence). The CDR3 here is CAWSHSLYEQYF. The CDR3 nucleotides are TGTGCCTGGAGTCACAGCCTCTACGAGCAGTACTTC.

Many counts were recorded for this clone. A clone one base away is much larger, so this may be a read error. Other nucleotide sequences from this sample produce the same CDR3. As DNA, the CDR3 is TGCGCCAGCAGCTGGGAAGACTTACCCTCCACTGAAGCTTTCTTT. It specifies CASSWEDLPSTEAFF. This sequence joins TRBV5-1 and TRBJ1-1; D uncertain. The germline gives CDR1 SGHRS, CDR2 YFSETQ. The CDR3 runs 15 residues. V lost 3 bases, J lost 4 bases, and 16 bases lay in between.

This clone showed up many times. A much larger clone sits a single nucleotide away, making a read error possible. Other DNA sequences in this specimen translate into the identical CDR3. V usage is TRBV3-1 and J usage is TRBJ1-3; D possibly corresponds to TRBD1 (5 bases). Trimming stripped 4 bases from V and 9 bases from J, with 19 bases between. The CDR3 covers 15 residues. Germline-derived CDR1 and CDR2 are LGHDT and YNNKEL (reference sequence). DNA for the CDR3: TGTGCCAGCAGCCGCTCCTGGGACCTTCGGAGCACCATATATTTT. Translated: CASSRSWDLRSTIYF.

This clone was counted at least ten times. A read error is possible here, since a much larger clone lies one base away. Other DNA sequences in the sample encode the same CDR3. The CDR3 loop reads CASRLHYEQYF. The CDR3 nucleotides read TGTGCCAGCAGGCTACACTACGAACAGTACTTC. The chain recombines TRBV2 with TRBJ2-7, with D unclear. Germline assignment: CDR1 SNHLY and CDR2 FYNNEI. The CDR3 loop spans 11 amino acids.

Ten or more counts support this clone. The CDR3 loop reads CASSQAPLDRDLGEQFF. CDR3 coding DNA: TGCGCCAGCAGCCAAGCACCGCTAGACAGGGATCTCGGCGAGCAGTTCTTC. J is TRBJ2-1 and V is TRBV4-1, with 7 bases matching TRBD1. The CDR3 contains 17 residues. The ends lost 1 base at V and 10 bases at J; junction bases unmatched: 16. Germline V lookup: CDR1 MGHRA, CDR2 YSYEKL.

This chain connects TRBV20-1 to TRBJ2-7; TRBD2 might be the D (6 bases). The CDR3 consists of 15 residues. V was cut by 1 base and J by 3 bases, with 16 bases left in between. CDR1 DFQATT and CDR2 SNEGSKA come from the germline V gene (reference sequence). The CDR3 bases are TGCAGTGCTAGAGGTAATAGCGGACGATTCTACGAGCAGTACTTC. Amino acids: CSARGNSGRFYEQYF.

This clone was detected ten times or more. This rearrangement joins TRBV18 to TRBJ2-5, with D perhaps matching TRBD2 (6 bases). Between the trimmed V and J ends, which lost 4 bases and 1 base, there was a span of 19 bases. The CDR3 extends over 17 amino acids. Germline CDR1 reads KGHSH; CDR2 reads LQKENI. The CDR3 here is CASSRQLHSGRQETQYF. In DNA, the CDR3 is TGTGCCAGCTCACGACAGTTGCATAGCGGACGCCAAGAGACCCAGTACTTC.

V is TRBV6-9 and J is TRBJ1-6; D not certain. Trimming pared 6 bases from V and 5 bases from J, leaving 17 bases between. The CDR3 is 16 amino acids. Germline V gene lookup returns CDR1 MNHGY and CDR2 SVAAGI. DNA for the CDR3: TGTGCCAGCAGGAACCTCTTCACCCGTGATAATTCACCCCTCCACTTT. It encodes CASRNLFTRDNSPLHF.